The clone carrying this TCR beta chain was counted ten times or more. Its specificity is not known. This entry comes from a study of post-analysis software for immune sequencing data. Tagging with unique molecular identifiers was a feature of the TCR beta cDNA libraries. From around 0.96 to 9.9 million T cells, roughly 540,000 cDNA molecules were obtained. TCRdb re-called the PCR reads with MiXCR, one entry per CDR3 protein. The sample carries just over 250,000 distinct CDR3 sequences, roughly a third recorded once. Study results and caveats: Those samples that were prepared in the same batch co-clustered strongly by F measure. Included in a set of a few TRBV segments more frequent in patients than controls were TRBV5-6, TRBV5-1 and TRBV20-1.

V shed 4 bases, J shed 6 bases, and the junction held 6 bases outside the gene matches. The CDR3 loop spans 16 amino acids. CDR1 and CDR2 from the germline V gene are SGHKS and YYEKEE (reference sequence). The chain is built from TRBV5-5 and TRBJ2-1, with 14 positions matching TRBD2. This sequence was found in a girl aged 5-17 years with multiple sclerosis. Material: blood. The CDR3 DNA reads TGTGCCAGCAGCCCCGGCGGACTAGCGGGAGGCAATGAGCAGTTCTTC. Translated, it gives CASSPGGLAGGNEQFF.